This T cell receptor beta chain was found in a study of T-cell reconstitution after alpha-beta-depleted transplantation in children. V gave up 4 bases and J gave up 5 bases; unmatched junction bases: 5. The CDR3 contains 14 residues. CDR1 is LGHDT, CDR2 YNNKEL, per germline (reference sequence). Points from the study as a whole: The study reportedly traced alpha-beta T cells about two months after transplant to several hundred expanded graft clones. When one year had passed after transplant, most T-cell counts and diversity came from newly produced T cells. Recipient T cells and thymic progenitors that survived were the source of the high TCRbeta diversity seen at day 60 in some patients.

The sample holds a few counts of this clonotype. Its antigen is unknown. A library of TCRbeta sequences, prepared with unique molecular identifiers, was generated. TCRdb independently ran MiXCR on the PCR reads; one entry per CDR3 protein. The table includes 300,000 to 400,000 distinct CDR3 sequences, 16% detected once. The sequence came from a male patient aged 2 to 10 who had a stem cell transplant for acute lymphoblastic leukemia, so the T cells may come from the graft donor. Specimen: PBMCs, mostly from graft donor cells, collected 360 days after TCRalphabeta/CD19-depleted stem cell transplant. The chain carries TRBV3-1 and TRBJ1-2, with 9 bases identical to TRBD1. CDR3 sequence: CASSLRDRVYGYTF. CDR3 bases: TGTGCCAGCAGCCTCCGGGACAGGGTTTATGGCTACACCTTC.